The following is a T cell receptor (beta chain) sequence with its context. Its antigen is unidentified. The sample comes from a study of T-cell memory formation after mild COVID-19. General study results and limits: Contracting clones from day 15 to 85 showed balanced CD4/CD8; later expanders favored CD4+.

V lost 0 bases to trimming and J lost 4 bases, with 15 bases between them. CDR1 and CDR2 (germline): LGHNA, YSLEER. The CDR3 spans 16 residues. A single record per CDR3 protein comes from TCRdb applying MiXCR to the 5' RACE reads. Among 400,000 to 500,000 distinct CDR3 sequences listed, about a sixth were seen once. The TCR sequence derives from a man between 18 and 35 years old who had mild COVID-19 (a few samples of this study predate the infection). Cell type and time point are not known. Sequenced material: PBMCs or a T cell subset sorted from them (not recorded which). The rearrangement links TRBV4-3 to TRBJ1-2; no reliable D call. CDR3 sequence (DNA): TGCGCCAGCAGCCAAGAGAGTAGGGAGCAGACCTATGGCTACACCTTC. It encodes CASSQESREQTYGYTF.